A single sample is the source of the 30 T cell receptor beta chains below, sequenced in a study of beta chain features in type 1 diabetes. Study-level points and caveats: Moderate yet significant TCRB CDR3 shortening was seen in Type 1 diabetes patients in all four CD4+ subsets.

No antigen has been identified for these receptors. The study reverse transcribed the entire isolated RNA, so it sequenced expressed TCRB transcripts. TCRdb keeps only in-frame clones here, not all; method: immunoSEQ multiplex PCR. The repertoire has under 250,000 clones, about 15% of them found once; the top ten carry roughly 0.019%. Sequencing was performed on naive CD4+ T cells from blood. All receptors come from a man aged 30 to 45 with type 1 diabetes.

In its sample, this clone was seen a few times. V and J are TRBV18 and TRBJ1-1; D is unclear. The CDR3 is made up of 13 amino acids. Germline V gene sequence: CDR1 KGHSH, CDR2 LQKENI. V shed 2 bases and J shed 0 bases, with 4 bases lying between them. CDR3 nucleotides: TGTGCCAGCTCACCAGCTATGAACACTGAAGCTTTCTTT. Translating it yields CASSPAMNTEAFF.

In its sample, this clone was seen a few times. The chain recombines TRBV6-1 with TRBJ2-1, with 7 nucleotides matching TRBD1. Germline V gene lookup returns CDR1 MNHNS and CDR2 SASEGT. The junction had 14 bases not matched to a gene; V was cut back by 4 bases and J by 11 bases. The CDR3 loop spans 15 amino acids. CDR3 in amino acids: CASSGPGTAMSKQFF. CDR3 DNA: TGTGCCAGCAGTGGCCCAGGGACAGCCATGAGTAAGCAGTTCTTC.

This clone appeared a few times. The CDR3 loop is CASSQDRGNQPQHF. The CDR3 DNA sequence: TGTGCCAGCAGTCAAGACAGGGGGAACCAGCCCCAGCATTTT. The V call is TRBV7-9, the J call TRBJ1-5, with TRBD1 matching 9 bases. The germline gives CDR1 SEHNR, CDR2 FQNEAQ (reference sequence). The CDR3 spans 14 residues. V was pared by 6 bases and J by 7 bases, with 7 bases of the junction left unmatched.

This clone was seen a few times. The chain links TRBV7-2 to TRBJ2-7; tentatively, D is TRBD2 (6 bases). Trimming pared 1 base from V and 4 bases from J, leaving 11 bases between. The CDR3 is 14 amino acids. CDR1 and CDR2 (germline): SGHTA, FQGNSA. The CDR3 sequence is CASSLGGTSYEQYF. The CDR3 coding sequence is TGTGCCAGCAGCTTAGGCGGGACCTCTTACGAGCAGTACTTC.

The rearrangement joins TRBV28 to TRBJ1-4; D is unclear. The CDR3 spans 15 residues. Germline CDR1 and CDR2: MDHEN and SYDVKM. V was cut by 7 bases and J by 2 bases, with 14 bases left in between. The CDR3 nucleotides read TGTGCCAGCACAGCGACCAGCGTGACTAATGAAAAACTGTTTTTT. This sequence encodes CASTATSVTNEKLFF.

The V and J genes are TRBV20-1 and TRBJ2-3; D is ambiguous. CDR1 is DFQATT and CDR2 is SNEGSKA in the germline V gene (reference sequence). V lost 6 bases and J 5 bases, leaving 3 bases between the germline ends. The CDR3 contains 9 residues. The CDR3 protein is CSAGDTQYF. The CDR3 DNA follows: TGCAGTGCCGGAGATACGCAGTATTTT.

The table lists this clone with a few counts. The CDR3 protein is CAWSPARTGGNGYTF. The CDR3 DNA sequence: TGTGCCTGGAGTCCCGCCCGGACAGGGGGAAATGGCTACACCTTC. The chain has TRBV30 and TRBJ1-2, with 10 bases lining up with TRBD1. After removal of 2 bases from V and 6 bases from J, the junction contained 9 bases not matched to a gene. This CDR3 has 15 amino acids. Germline CDR1 and CDR2: GTSNPN and SVGIG (reference sequence).

The rearrangement joins TRBV7-9 to TRBJ2-7; D perhaps matches TRBD2 (5 bases). The CDR3 has 13 amino acids. V gave up 5 bases and J gave up 5 bases, with 13 bases separating them. Germline CDR1 and CDR2: SEHNR and FQNEAQ (reference sequence). The CDR3: CASSPGEGDEQYF. Written as DNA, the CDR3 is TGTGCCAGCAGCCCAGGAGAGGGTGACGAGCAGTACTTC.

The table lists this clone with a few counts. The chain has TRBV7-9 and TRBJ2-2; the match to TRBD2 covers 11 bases. The CDR3 totals 16 residues. The germline gives CDR1 SEHNR, CDR2 FQNEAQ (reference sequence). The trim removed 5 bases at V and 4 bases at J, leaving 6 bases unmatched. The DNA for the CDR3 is TGTGCCAGCAGCGAACTAGCGGGAGCGGTCACCGGGGAGCTGTTTTTT. Encoded protein: CASSELAGAVTGELFF.

This clone occurred a few times. The V gene is TRBV28, the J gene TRBJ2-7; 10 bases are shared with TRBD2. Trimming removed 7 bases from V and 1 base from J; junction bases left unmatched: 7. CDR3 size: 15 residues. The germline V gene has CDR1 MDHEN and CDR2 SYDVKM. The CDR3 protein is CASTSRTSGSYEQYF. The CDR3 DNA is TGTGCCAGCACCAGTAGGACTAGCGGATCCTACGAGCAGTACTTC.

The CDR3 is CASSQGGQGGYEQYF. The CDR3 DNA follows: TGTGCCAGCAGTCAAGGGGGACAGGGTGGCTACGAGCAGTACTTC. V usage is TRBV28 and J usage is TRBJ2-7; 9 nucleotides align to TRBD1. CDR1 and CDR2 (germline): MDHEN, SYDVKM. The CDR3 length is 15 residues. V shed 5 bases, J shed 3 bases, and the junction held 8 bases outside the gene matches.

V usage is TRBV27 and J usage is TRBJ2-7, with a tentative D call TRBD2 (6 bases). Germline V gene data show CDR1 as MNHEY and CDR2 as SMNVEV (reference sequence). This CDR3 comprises 14 residues. The V gene lost 6 bases and the J gene lost 4 bases, with 16 bases spanning the gap. This chain's CDR3 is CASRSPGGRYEQYF. CDR3 bases: TGTGCCAGCAGATCCCCCGGGGGTCGGTACGAGCAGTACTTC.

The chain has TRBV30 and TRBJ2-7, with 8 bases aligning to TRBD2. Trimming at V came to 3 bases and at J to 2 bases, leaving 6 bases not matched to a gene. The CDR3 has 14 amino acids. CDR1 is GTSNPN, CDR2 SVGIG, per germline (reference sequence). Written as DNA, the CDR3 is TGTGCCTGGAGCGGGTTAGCGGGGACCTACGAGCAGTACTTC. Translated: CAWSGLAGTYEQYF.

The chain has TRBV5-1 and TRBJ2-1, with D maybe TRBD2 (7 bases). Germline assignment: CDR1 SGHRS and CDR2 YFSETQ. This CDR3 comprises 15 residues. V lost 5 bases, J lost 2 bases, and 14 bases lay in between. The CDR3 loop is CASRQIGGPYNEQFF. CDR3 DNA: TGCGCCAGCAGGCAGATCGGGGGGCCCTACAATGAGCAGTTCTTC.

Only a few counts were recorded for this clone. This chain joins TRBV6-1 and TRBJ1-2; D gene unclear. Germline CDR1 is MNHNS and CDR2 is SASEGT. Trimming took off 2 bases at V and 6 bases at J, with 13 bases between the two ends. There are 14 residues in the CDR3. CDR3 DNA sequence: TGTGCCAGCAGTGAACGTAGAGGGAGTGATGGCTACACCTTC. Protein sequence: CASSERRGSDGYTF.

This clone was detected a few times. V is TRBV14 and J is TRBJ2-1, with D possibly matching TRBD1 (7 bases). CDR3 length: 16 residues. Germline values: CDR1 SGHDN, CDR2 FVKESK. Trimming removed 3 bases at V and 4 bases at J, with 16 bases between. This CDR3 is CASSQAGGTVYNEQFF. CDR3 coding DNA: TGTGCCAGCAGCCAGGCGGGCGGGACAGTTTACAATGAGCAGTTCTTC.

This clone was seen a handful of times. The chain employs TRBV18 and TRBJ2-3, with 7 bases aligning to TRBD1. Germline loops: CDR1 KGHSH, CDR2 LQKENI. The CDR3 sequence is 15 residues long. V lost 3 bases, J lost 1 base, and 4 bases stayed unmatched. For the CDR3, the DNA is TGTGCCAGCTCACCCGACAGGGCTCGCACAGATACGCAGTATTTT. Protein product: CASSPDRARTDTQYF.

This chain uses TRBV6-1 with TRBJ2-1; a weak D match, TRBD2 (6 bases). V was cut by 4 bases and J by 1 base, with 11 bases left in between. Germline V gives CDR1 MNHNS, CDR2 SASEGT. The CDR3 spans 15 residues. The CDR3 loop reads CASSGLEHSYNEQFF. The CDR3 nucleotides read TGTGCCAGCAGTGGACTAGAGCATTCCTACAATGAGCAGTTCTTC.

The chain combines TRBV7-8 with TRBJ1-2; D gene unclear. With 3 bases removed from V and 8 bases from J, the gap between germline ends came to 22 bases. Germline values: CDR1 SGHVS, CDR2 FQNEAQ. The CDR3 consists of 16 residues. CDR3 amino acids: CASSFRTAAQIDGYTF. As DNA, the CDR3 is TGTGCCAGCAGCTTCCGGACTGCCGCTCAGATTGACGGCTACACCTTC.

The chain joins TRBV6-1 to TRBJ2-5; 8 nucleotides line up with TRBD1. Trimming cost V 3 bases and J 6 bases; bases outside gene matches: 12. The CDR3 is 16 amino acids. Germline V gene lookup returns CDR1 MNHNS and CDR2 SASEGT. DNA of the CDR3: TGTGCCAGCAGTGATACCTATAGACAGGGGAGAAAGACCCAGTACTTC. Translating gives CASSDTYRQGRKTQYF.

This clone was observed a few times. This chain connects TRBV29-1 to TRBJ2-5; D might be TRBD2 (6 bases). This CDR3 comprises 16 residues. Deletions cut 4 bases from V and 5 bases from J, with 23 bases between. CDR1 is SQVTM and CDR2 is ANQGSEA in the germline V gene. CDR3 DNA sequence: TGCAGCGTTGTTCCCCGAGGGAGGAGGACCGAGGAGACCCAGTACTTC. It yields the protein CSVVPRGRRTEETQYF.

This clone turned up a few times. This chain joins TRBV18 and TRBJ2-7; no firm D call. V was pared by 3 bases and J by 6 bases, with 12 bases between. Looked up from germline, CDR1 is KGHSH and CDR2 is LQKENI. The CDR3 totals 13 residues. DNA of the CDR3: TGTGCCAGCTCACCGACGGATCAGGCCGAGCAGTACTTC. Amino acids: CASSPTDQAEQYF.

The CDR3 sequence is CSARTQLKQYF. The CDR3 nucleotides are TGCAGTGCTAGGACACAACTCAAGCAGTACTTC. This chain links TRBV20-1 with TRBJ2-7; D not certain. The ends were cut back, 3 bases at V and 8 bases at J, with 11 bases in the middle. CDR1 is DFQATT and CDR2 is SNEGSKA in the germline V gene (reference sequence). The CDR3 is made up of 11 amino acids.

This clone came up a few times. The gene calls are TRBV7-9 and TRBJ2-5; 7 bases are a match to TRBD1. The J segment lost 14 bases and the V segment lost 4 bases, leaving 13 bases of the junction unmatched. The CDR3 spans 13 residues. Germline lookup yields CDR1 SEHNR and CDR2 FQNEAQ (reference sequence). The CDR3 protein is CASSYSTGFRDYF. DNA for the CDR3: TGTGCCAGCAGCTATTCGACAGGGTTCCGGGACTACTTC.

V usage is TRBV7-2 and J usage is TRBJ1-2; D ambiguous. Deletions cut 6 bases from V and 4 bases from J, with 6 bases between. Germline CDR1 reads SGHTA; CDR2 reads FQGNSA. The CDR3 is 11 amino acids. CDR3 in amino acids: CASRGVYGYTF. The DNA of the CDR3 is TGTGCCAGCAGGGGCGTCTATGGCTACACCTTC.

The table lists this clone with a few counts. J is TRBJ2-1 and V is TRBV7-8; 9 positions agree with TRBD1. Germline assignment: CDR1 SGHVS and CDR2 FQNEAQ. V shed 4 bases and J 4 bases; nucleotides not matched to a gene: 5. The CDR3 spans 15 residues. CDR3 protein: CASSSGTGRYNEQFF. The CDR3 nucleotides read TGTGCCAGCAGCTCCGGGACAGGGCGTTACAATGAGCAGTTCTTC.

The chain employs TRBV6-6 and TRBJ2-7; the D gene is possibly TRBD2 (6 bases). CDR1 MNHNY and CDR2 SVGAGI come from the germline V gene (reference sequence). V was cut by 2 bases and J by 0 bases, with 14 bases left in between. The CDR3 is 16 residues long. In nucleotides, the CDR3 is TGTGCCAGCAGTTACCGCCGGGGGACTGTCTCCTACGAGCAGTACTTC. Protein sequence: CASSYRRGTVSYEQYF.

The chain couples TRBV5-1 to TRBJ1-1, with D perhaps TRBD1 (5 bases). The CDR3 covers 14 residues. V lost 0 bases, J lost 6 bases, and 12 bases lay in between. Germline V gene lookup returns CDR1 SGHRS and CDR2 YFSETQ. The CDR3 sequence is CASSLATGWSEAFF. CDR3 DNA sequence: TGCGCCAGCAGCTTGGCCACAGGATGGTCTGAAGCTTTCTTT.

J is TRBJ2-3 and V is TRBV5-1; possibly TRBD2 for D (5 bases). The V and J ends lost 6 bases and 6 bases respectively, with 20 bases between them. CDR1 is SGHRS, CDR2 YFSETQ, per germline. The CDR3 loop spans 15 amino acids. The CDR3 protein is CASKTTLIPSDTQYF. The CDR3, as DNA: TGCGCCAGCAAGACTACCCTCATCCCCTCTGATACGCAGTATTTT.

The V call is TRBV10-3, the J call TRBJ2-5; tentatively, D is TRBD2 (6 bases). This CDR3 comprises 16 residues. Germline CDR1 and CDR2: ENHRY and SYGVKD. V was cut by 0 bases and J by 4 bases, with 15 bases left in between. CDR3 protein: CAISESNAGLGETQYF. DNA for the CDR3: TGTGCCATCAGTGAGTCGAACGCGGGATTGGGAGAGACCCAGTACTTC.